The entry below describes one T cell receptor beta chain. The antigen this receptor binds is unknown. The sample holds no much larger clone one base away, and base qualities are not on file. Library preparation was by RT-PCR. The instrument was an Illumina HiSeq 2500. The public sequencing data were trimmed at Q25 with fastp and processed into clonotypes with MiXCR by TCRdb, which kept only in-frame beta chains. Each CDR3 protein appears once, grouped with its most common genes and DNA. The sample table holds a few hundred thousand distinct CDR3 sequences, of which 22% were seen once. Of the sample, about a tenth falls within the top ten clones. The CDR3 goes from the cysteine to the phenylalanine over 14 residues. Only CDR3 DNA remains: 42 bases, in frame from the first base. Clipping removes 6 bases from V and 4 bases from J, with 6 as the unmatched junction base count. This sample is drawn from a study of response to subunit inactivated influenza vaccine (dated by TCRdb to the late 2010s). As for the study more broadly: Deep quantitative profiling of the T cell receptor repertoire was used in the study to follow responses to a trivalent subunit inactivated influenza vaccine. What the work shows at the level of the full study, not this receptor alone: It was suggested by the authors that each seasonal influenza vaccination may recruit only a limited number of new T cells.

This clonotype originated in a man in his fifties or sixties who received an inactivated influenza vaccine. Donor details come from another sample of the same person, matched by shared clones. The rearrangement combines TRBV12-3 or TRBV12-4 with TRBJ1-5, with 7 junctional bases fitting TRBD1. Sample: PBMCs from blood, taken less than 22 months after vaccination. CDR3 region: CASRPGTDNQPQHF. Here is the DNA: TGTGCCAGCAGGCCGGGGACAGATAATCAGCCCCAGCATTTT.